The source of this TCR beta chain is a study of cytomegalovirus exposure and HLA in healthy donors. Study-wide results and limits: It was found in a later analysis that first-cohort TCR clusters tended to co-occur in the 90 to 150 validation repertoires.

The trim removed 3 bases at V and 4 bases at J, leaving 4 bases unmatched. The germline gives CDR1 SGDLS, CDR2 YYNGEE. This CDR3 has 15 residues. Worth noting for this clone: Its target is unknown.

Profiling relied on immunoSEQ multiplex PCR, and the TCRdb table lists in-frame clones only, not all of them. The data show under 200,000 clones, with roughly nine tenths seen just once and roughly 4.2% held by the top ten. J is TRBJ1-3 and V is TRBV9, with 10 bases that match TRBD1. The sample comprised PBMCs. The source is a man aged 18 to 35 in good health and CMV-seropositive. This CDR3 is CASSGQGALGNTIYF. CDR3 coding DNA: TGTGCCAGCAGCGGACAGGGGGCGCTGGGAAACACCATATATTTT.